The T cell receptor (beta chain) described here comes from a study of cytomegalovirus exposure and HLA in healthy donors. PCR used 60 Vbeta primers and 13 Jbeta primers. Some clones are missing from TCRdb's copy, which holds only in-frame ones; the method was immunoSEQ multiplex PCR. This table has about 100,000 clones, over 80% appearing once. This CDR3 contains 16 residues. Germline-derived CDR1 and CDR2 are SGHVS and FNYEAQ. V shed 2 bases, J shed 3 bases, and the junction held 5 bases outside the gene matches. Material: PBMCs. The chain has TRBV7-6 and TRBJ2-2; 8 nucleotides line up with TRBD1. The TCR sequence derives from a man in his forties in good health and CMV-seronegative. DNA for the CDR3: TGTGCCAGCAGCTTATCACAGGGGGTTTACACCGGGGAGCTGTTTTTT. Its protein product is CASSLSQGVYTGELFF.